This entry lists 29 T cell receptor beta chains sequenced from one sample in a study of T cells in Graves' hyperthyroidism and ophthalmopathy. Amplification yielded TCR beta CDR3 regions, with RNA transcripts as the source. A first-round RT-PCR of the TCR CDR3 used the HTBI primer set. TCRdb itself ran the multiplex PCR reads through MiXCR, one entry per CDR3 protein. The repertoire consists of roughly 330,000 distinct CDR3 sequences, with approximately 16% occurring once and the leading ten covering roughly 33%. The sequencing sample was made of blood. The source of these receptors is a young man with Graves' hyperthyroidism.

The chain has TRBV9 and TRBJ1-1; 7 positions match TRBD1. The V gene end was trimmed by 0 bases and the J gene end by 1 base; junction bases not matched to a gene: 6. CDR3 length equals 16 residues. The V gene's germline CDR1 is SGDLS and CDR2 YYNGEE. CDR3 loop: CASSVGGYRGNTEAFF. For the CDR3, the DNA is TGTGCCAGCAGCGTAGGTGGGTACAGGGGGAACACTGAAGCTTTCTTT.

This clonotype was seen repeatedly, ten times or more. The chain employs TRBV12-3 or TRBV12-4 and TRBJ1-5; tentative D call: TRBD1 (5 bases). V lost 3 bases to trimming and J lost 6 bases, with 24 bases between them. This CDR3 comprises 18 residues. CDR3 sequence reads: CASSFLPLMNQRGQPQHF. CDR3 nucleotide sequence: TGTGCCAGCAGTTTTCTGCCACTAATGAACCAAAGGGGTCAGCCCCAGCATTTT.

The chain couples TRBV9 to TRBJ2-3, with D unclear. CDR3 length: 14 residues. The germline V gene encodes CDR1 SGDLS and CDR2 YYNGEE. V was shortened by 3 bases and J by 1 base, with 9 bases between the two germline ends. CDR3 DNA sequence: TGTGCCAGCAGCGCCTCATGGGGCACAGATACGCAGTATTTT. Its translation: CASSASWGTDTQYF.

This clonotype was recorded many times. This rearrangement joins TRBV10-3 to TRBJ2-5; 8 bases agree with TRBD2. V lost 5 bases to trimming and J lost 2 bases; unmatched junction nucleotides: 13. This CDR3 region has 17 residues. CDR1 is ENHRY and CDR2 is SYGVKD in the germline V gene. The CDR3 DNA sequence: TGTGCCATCAGTTCCCAGTTGGGGCTAGCGGGTCAAGAGACCCAGTACTTC. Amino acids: CAISSQLGLAGQETQYF.

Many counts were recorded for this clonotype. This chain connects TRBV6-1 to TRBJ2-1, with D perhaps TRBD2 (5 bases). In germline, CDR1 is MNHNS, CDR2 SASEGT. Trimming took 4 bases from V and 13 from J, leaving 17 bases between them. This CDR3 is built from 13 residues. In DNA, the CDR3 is TGTGCCAGCAGTGCCGCCTCGGACTCATATCAGTTCTTC. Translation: CASSAASDSYQFF.

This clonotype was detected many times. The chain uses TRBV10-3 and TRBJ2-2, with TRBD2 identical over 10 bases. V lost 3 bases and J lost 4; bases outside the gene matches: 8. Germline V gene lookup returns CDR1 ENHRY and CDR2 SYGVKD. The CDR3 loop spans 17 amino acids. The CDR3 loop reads CAISDTMGLASTGELFF. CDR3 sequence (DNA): TGTGCCATCAGTGATACTATGGGACTAGCGAGCACCGGGGAGCTGTTTTTT.

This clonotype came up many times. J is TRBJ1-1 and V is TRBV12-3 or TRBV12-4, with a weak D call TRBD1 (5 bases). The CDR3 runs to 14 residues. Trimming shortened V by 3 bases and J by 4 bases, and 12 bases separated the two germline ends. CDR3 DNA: TGTGCCAGCAGTTTCGGGGGGGTAGCCACTGAAGCTTTCTTT. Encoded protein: CASSFGGVATEAFF.

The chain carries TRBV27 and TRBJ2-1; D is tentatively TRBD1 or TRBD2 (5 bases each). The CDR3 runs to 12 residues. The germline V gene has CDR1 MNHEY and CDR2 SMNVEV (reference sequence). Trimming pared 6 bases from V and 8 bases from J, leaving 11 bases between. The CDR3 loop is CASRGVEDEQFF. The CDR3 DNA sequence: TGTGCCAGCAGGGGGGTAGAGGATGAGCAGTTCTTC.

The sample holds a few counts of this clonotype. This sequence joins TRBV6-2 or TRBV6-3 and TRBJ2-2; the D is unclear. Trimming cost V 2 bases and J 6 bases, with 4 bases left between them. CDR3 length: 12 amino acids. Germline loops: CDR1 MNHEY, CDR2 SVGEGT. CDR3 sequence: CASSYGPGELFF. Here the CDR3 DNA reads TGTGCCAGCAGTTACGGTCCCGGGGAGCTGTTTTTT.

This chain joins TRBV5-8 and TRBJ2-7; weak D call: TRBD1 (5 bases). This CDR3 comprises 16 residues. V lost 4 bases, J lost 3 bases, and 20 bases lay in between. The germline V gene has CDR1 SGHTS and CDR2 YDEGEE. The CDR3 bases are TGTGCCAGCAGCATGAAAGACAGTCCGGTGATCTACGAGCAGTACTTC. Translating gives CASSMKDSPVIYEQYF.

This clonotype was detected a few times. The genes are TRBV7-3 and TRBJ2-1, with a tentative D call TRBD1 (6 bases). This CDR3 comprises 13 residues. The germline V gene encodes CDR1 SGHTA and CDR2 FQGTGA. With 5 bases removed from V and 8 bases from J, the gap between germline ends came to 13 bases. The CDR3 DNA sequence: TGTGCCAGCAGCGTGGACAGAGGCTATGAGCAGTTCTTC. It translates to CASSVDRGYEQFF.

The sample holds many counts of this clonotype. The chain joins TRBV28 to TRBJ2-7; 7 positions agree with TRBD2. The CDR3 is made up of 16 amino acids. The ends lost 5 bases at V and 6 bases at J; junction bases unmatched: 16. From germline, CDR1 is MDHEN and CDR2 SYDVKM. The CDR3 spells CASSLNFGAGEREQYF. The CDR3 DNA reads TGTGCCAGCAGTCTTAACTTTGGCGCGGGAGAGCGCGAGCAGTACTTC.

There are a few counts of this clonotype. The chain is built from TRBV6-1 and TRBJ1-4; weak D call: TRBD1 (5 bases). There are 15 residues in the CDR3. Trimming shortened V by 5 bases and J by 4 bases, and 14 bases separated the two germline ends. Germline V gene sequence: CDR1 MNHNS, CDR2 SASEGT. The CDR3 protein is CASSSTGAFNEKLFF. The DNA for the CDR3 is TGTGCCAGCAGTTCCACTGGGGCCTTTAATGAAAAACTGTTTTTT.

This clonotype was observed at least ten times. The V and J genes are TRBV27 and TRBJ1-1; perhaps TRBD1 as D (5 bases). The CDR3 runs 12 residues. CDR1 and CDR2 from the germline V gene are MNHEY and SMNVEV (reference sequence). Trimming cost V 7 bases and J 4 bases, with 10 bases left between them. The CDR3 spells CASIGGVTEAFF. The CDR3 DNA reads TGTGCCAGCATCGGGGGTGTCACTGAAGCTTTCTTT.

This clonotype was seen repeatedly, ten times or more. The CDR3 is CASSLSWWGFYYEQYF. In DNA form, the CDR3 reads TGTGCCAGCAGTTTATCATGGTGGGGGTTTTACTACGAGCAGTACTTC. The chain couples TRBV27 to TRBJ2-7; tentatively, D is TRBD1 or TRBD2 (5 bases each). V was pared by 0 bases and J by 3 bases, with 15 bases between. Germline V gene sequence: CDR1 MNHEY, CDR2 SMNVEV (reference sequence). This CDR3 has 16 residues.

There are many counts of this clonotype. CDR3 protein: CASRPEEYNTEAFF. The CDR3, as DNA: TGTGCCAGCAGACCAGAGGAGTATAACACTGAAGCTTTCTTT. The J gene is TRBJ1-1, the V gene TRBV6-1, with D uncertain. The V end lost 6 bases, the J end lost 2 bases, and 13 bases lay between the germline ends. Germline V gene lookup returns CDR1 MNHNS and CDR2 SASEGT. CDR3 size: 14 residues.

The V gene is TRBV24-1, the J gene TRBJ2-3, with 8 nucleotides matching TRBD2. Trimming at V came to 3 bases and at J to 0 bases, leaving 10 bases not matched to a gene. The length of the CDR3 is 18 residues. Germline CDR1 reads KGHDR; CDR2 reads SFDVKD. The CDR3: CATSDRGGLGSSTDTQYF. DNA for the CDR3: TGTGCCACCAGTGATCGCGGGGGGTTGGGATCTAGCACAGATACGCAGTATTTT.

The CDR3 bases are TGTGCCAGCAGCGTAGTCGACAGGGGGGGTACCGGGGAGCTGTTTTTT. Its protein is CASSVVDRGGTGELFF. The chain recombines TRBV9 with TRBJ2-2; 9 positions agree with TRBD1. CDR1 and CDR2 from the germline V gene are SGDLS and YYNGEE. J lost 5 bases, V lost 0 bases, and 5 bases had no gene match. The CDR3 consists of 16 residues.

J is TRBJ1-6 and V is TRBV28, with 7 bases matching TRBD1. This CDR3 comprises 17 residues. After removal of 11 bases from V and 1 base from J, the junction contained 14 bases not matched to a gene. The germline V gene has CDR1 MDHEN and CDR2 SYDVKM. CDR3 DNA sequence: TGTGCCGTTCACGACTTGACAGGGAGGTCCTATAATTCACCCCTCCACTTT. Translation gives CAVHDLTGRSYNSPLHF.

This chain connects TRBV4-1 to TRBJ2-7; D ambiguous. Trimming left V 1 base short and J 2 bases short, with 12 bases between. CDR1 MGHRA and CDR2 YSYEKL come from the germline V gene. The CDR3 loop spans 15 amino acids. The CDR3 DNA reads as TGCGCCAGCAGCCAAGTTTGGGCAGGTCCCTACGAGCAGTACTTC. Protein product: CASSQVWAGPYEQYF.

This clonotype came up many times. The CDR3 is CASSPRGGAGTEAFF. The CDR3 DNA is TGCGCCAGCAGCCCTCGAGGGGGCGCCGGCACTGAAGCTTTCTTT. V is TRBV5-1 and J is TRBJ1-1; 7 bases agree with TRBD1. In germline, CDR1 is SGHRS, CDR2 YFSETQ. The CDR3 is made up of 15 amino acids. J was trimmed by 4 bases and V by 4 bases; bases with no gene match: 10.

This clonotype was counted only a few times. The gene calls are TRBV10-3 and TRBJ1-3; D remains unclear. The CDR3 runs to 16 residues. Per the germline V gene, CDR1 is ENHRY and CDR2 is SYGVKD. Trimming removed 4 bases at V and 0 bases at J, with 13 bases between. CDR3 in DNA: TGTGCCATCAGTGCTAGCAGCTCTAGCTCTGGAAACACCATATATTTT. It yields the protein CAISASSSSSGNTIYF.

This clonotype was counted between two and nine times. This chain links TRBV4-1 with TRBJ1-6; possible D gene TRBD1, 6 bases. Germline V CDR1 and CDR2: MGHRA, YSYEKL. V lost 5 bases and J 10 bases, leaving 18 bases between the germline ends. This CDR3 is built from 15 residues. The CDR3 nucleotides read TGCGCCAGCAGCTCGCCCGGGGGGGCTAACTCACCCCTCCACTTT. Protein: CASSSPGGANSPLHF.

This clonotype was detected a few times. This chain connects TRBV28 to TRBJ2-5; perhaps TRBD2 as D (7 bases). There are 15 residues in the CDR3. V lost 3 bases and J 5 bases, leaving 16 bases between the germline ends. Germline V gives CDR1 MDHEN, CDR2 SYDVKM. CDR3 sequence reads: CASSLWGGKVETQYF. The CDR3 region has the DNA TGTGCCAGCAGTTTGTGGGGGGGCAAGGTGGAGACCCAGTACTTC.

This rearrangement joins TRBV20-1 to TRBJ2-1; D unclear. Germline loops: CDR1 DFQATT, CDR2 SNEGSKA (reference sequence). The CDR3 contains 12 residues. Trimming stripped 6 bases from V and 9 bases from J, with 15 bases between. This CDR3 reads CSARRGTSEQFF. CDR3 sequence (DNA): TGCAGTGCCCGACGTGGAACTTCTGAGCAGTTCTTC.

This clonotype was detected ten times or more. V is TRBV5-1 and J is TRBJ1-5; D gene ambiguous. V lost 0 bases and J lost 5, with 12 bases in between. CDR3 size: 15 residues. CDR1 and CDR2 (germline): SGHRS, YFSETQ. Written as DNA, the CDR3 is TGCGCCAGCAGCTTGGTAGCGGGGAAAGATCAGCCCCAGCATTTT. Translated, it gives CASSLVAGKDQPQHF.

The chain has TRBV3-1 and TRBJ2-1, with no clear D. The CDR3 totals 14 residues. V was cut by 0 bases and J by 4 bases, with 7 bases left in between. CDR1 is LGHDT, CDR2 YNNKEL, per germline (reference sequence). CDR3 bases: TGTGCCAGCAGCCAAGATGAAGGGTACAATGAGCAGTTCTTC. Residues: CASSQDEGYNEQFF.

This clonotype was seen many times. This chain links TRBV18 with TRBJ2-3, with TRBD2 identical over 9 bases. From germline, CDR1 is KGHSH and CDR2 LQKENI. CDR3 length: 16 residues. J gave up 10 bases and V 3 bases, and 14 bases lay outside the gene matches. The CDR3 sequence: CASSPPSGTLLGAQYF. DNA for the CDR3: TGTGCCAGCTCACCTCCTAGCGGGACCCTCCTAGGAGCGCAGTATTTT.

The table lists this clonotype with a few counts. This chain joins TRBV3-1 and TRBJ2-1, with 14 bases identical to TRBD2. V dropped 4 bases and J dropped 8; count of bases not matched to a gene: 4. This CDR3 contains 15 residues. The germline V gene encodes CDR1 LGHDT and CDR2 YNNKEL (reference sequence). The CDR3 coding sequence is TGTGCCAGCAGCCGAGGGGGACTAGCGGGAGATGAGCAGTTCTTC. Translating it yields CASSRGGLAGDEQFF.